The rows below give T cell receptor beta chains drawn from one sample of a study of PD-L1 blockade in urothelial cancer. Assay: immunoSEQ multiplex PCR; the TCRdb copy retains only in-frame clones and omits some. The repertoire holds approximately 56,000 clones, with around 86% as singletons. The specimen was PBMCs, collected around atezolizumab (anti-PD-L1) treatment. Source of these receptors: a man between 65 and 85 years old with urothelial cancer. Both conserved end residues are part of each CDR3. The order of the fields is CDR3 length, V gene, D gene, CDR3 protein. A D gene is named only where the DNA matches it firmly.

length: 16
V: TRBV7-6
D: -
CDR3: CASSPTLPSSYNEQFF

length: 15
V: TRBV28
D: -
CDR3: CASSPTWSSGNTIYF

length: 19
V: TRBV7-9
D: TRBD2
CDR3: CASSPSPGLAGARDRYAYF

length: 15
V: TRBV6-1
D: -
CDR3: CASNSGTWNTGELFF

length: 15
V: TRBV4-1
D: TRBD2
CDR3: CASSQDQLAGNEQFF

length: 13
V: TRBV30
D: -
CDR3: CAWSRTSNQPQHF

length: 16
V: TRBV6-5
D: -
CDR3: CASSYGNLRRRETQYF

length: 14
V: TRBV2
D: -
CDR3: CASRAMDRNTEAFF

length: 11
V: TRBV12-5
D: -
CDR3: CASGRDYEQYF

length: 15
V: TRBV28
D: -
CDR3: CASSAGRERRETQYF

length: 17
V: TRBV5-1
D: TRBD2
CDR3: CASSLDLAGDGTGELFF

length: 16
V: TRBV2
D: TRBD1
CDR3: CASSEGRTGMNTEAFF

length: 14
V: TRBV30
D: -
CDR3: CAWSPEGVRGGYTF

length: 13
V: TRBV6-6
D: -
CDR3: CASRTDSNYGYTF

length: 14
V: TRBV5-1
D: -
CDR3: CASSRRTDTGELFF

length: 17
V: TRBV19
D: TRBD1
CDR3: CASTGTGGLITPETQYF

length: 11
V: TRBV7-8
D: -
CDR3: CASSPAYEQYF

length: 13
V: TRBV29-1
D: -
CDR3: CSVAREGNTEAFF